These 10 T cell receptor beta chains were all obtained from the same sample, sequenced in a study of cytomegalovirus exposure and HLA in healthy donors. Primers for the PCR totalled 60 Vbeta and 13 Jbeta. Method: immunoSEQ multiplex PCR; TCRdb's copy keeps in-frame clones and lacks some. The sample contains approximately 160,000 clones, about 75% of which appear only once. Sequenced input: PBMCs. The source of these receptors is a male donor in good health and CMV-seronegative.

This clone was seen a few times. V is TRBV5-1 and J is TRBJ1-2; the match to TRBD1 covers 9 bases. The CDR3 is 15 amino acids. Germline CDR1 reads SGHRS; CDR2 reads YFSETQ. V gave up 0 bases and J gave up 6 bases; unmatched junction bases: 6. CDR3: CASSLGGTGRDGYTF. CDR3 coding DNA: TGCGCCAGCAGCTTGGGGGGGACAGGGCGAGATGGCTACACCTTC.

V gene TRBV10-3 combines with J gene TRBJ2-7, with D perhaps matching TRBD1 (7 bases). The CDR3 spans 12 residues. The germline V gene encodes CDR1 ENHRY and CDR2 SYGVKD. Between the trimmed V and J ends, which lost 10 bases and 7 bases, there was a span of 17 bases. In nucleotides, the CDR3 is TGTGCCACGCGGGAACAGGGGAGAGAGCAGTACTTC. It is translated as CATREQGREQYF.

The V gene is TRBV7-3, the J gene TRBJ1-1; 7 nucleotides line up with TRBD1. V shed 5 bases, J shed 5 bases, and the junction held 8 bases outside the gene matches. CDR3 length: 14 residues. Germline V gene lookup returns CDR1 SGHTA and CDR2 FQGTGA. CDR3 sequence (DNA): TGTGCCAGCAGCCGGACAGGTGGGAGGACTGAAGCTTTCTTT. Amino acid sequence: CASSRTGGRTEAFF. The full variable domain, rest sourced from reference TRBV7-3 and TRBJ1-1, is GAGVSQTPSNKVTEKGKYVELRCDPISGHTALYWYRQSLGQGPEFLIYFQGTGAADDSGLPNDRFFAVRPEGSVSTLKIQRTERGDSAVYLCASSRTGGRTEAFFGQGTRLTVV.

V and J are TRBV27 and TRBJ2-1; 10 bases align to TRBD2. CDR1 and CDR2 (germline): MNHEY, SMNVEV (reference sequence). With V trimmed by 3 bases and J by 2 bases, 1 base remained unmatched. The CDR3 sequence is 15 residues long. CDR3 in amino acids: CASSLLAGAYNEQFF. The CDR3 nucleotides read TGTGCCAGCAGTTTGCTAGCGGGAGCCTACAATGAGCAGTTCTTC.

V gene TRBV16 combines with J gene TRBJ1-4, with D possibly TRBD1 on 5 matching bases. The CDR3 totals 15 residues. CDR1 is KGHSY and CDR2 is FQNENV in the germline V gene. V was clipped by 3 bases and J by 5 bases, with 13 bases between them. The CDR3 reads CASSQQSGGNEKLFF. The CDR3 nucleotides read TGTGCCAGCAGCCAGCAGTCCGGGGGGAATGAAAAACTGTTTTTT.

This chain links TRBV19 with TRBJ2-2; perhaps TRBD1 as D (5 bases). Germline CDR1 and CDR2: LNHDA and SQIVND (reference sequence). Trimming took off 2 bases at V and 3 bases at J, with 13 bases between the two ends. The CDR3 consists of 16 residues. CDR3 loop: CASSIRKDIDTGELFF. Written as DNA, the CDR3 is TGTGCCAGTAGTATACGAAAGGACATCGACACCGGGGAGCTGTTTTTT.

This clone was seen a few times. The V call is TRBV2, the J call TRBJ2-1; TRBD2 matches 8 bases. CDR1 is SNHLY and CDR2 is FYNNEI in the germline V gene. The CDR3 runs 19 residues. The V segment lost 5 bases and the J segment 8 bases; nucleotides outside the gene matches: 23. The CDR3 reads CASSMGWNTSGRRGDEQFF. The CDR3 region has the DNA TGTGCCAGCAGTATGGGATGGAATACTAGCGGAAGAAGGGGGGATGAGCAGTTCTTC.

This chain joins TRBV30 and TRBJ1-2; D is undetermined. Germline CDR1 GTSNPN, CDR2 SVGIG (reference sequence). The CDR3 has 14 amino acids. Trimming pared 8 bases from V and 0 bases from J, leaving 16 bases between. For the CDR3, the DNA is TGTGCCCTCACCAAGGACGGGGCTAACTATGGCTACACCTTC. Its protein is CALTKDGANYGYTF.

The chain joins TRBV7-2 to TRBJ2-5, with TRBD2 matching 14 bases. V lost 6 bases and J lost 7; bases outside the gene matches: 7. The CDR3 totals 15 residues. Germline V gives CDR1 SGHTA, CDR2 FQGNSA. CDR3 in amino acids: CASSGLAGGPGTQYF. Here the CDR3 DNA reads TGTGCCAGCAGTGGACTAGCGGGGGGTCCAGGGACCCAGTACTTC. Filled out from reference TRBV7-2 and TRBJ2-5, the complete variable domain reads GAGVSQSPSNKVTEKGKDVELRCDPISGHTALYWYRQSLGQGLEFLIYFQGNSAPDKSGLPSDRFSAERTGGSVSTLTIQRTQQEDSAVYLCASSGLAGGPGTQYFGPGTRLLVL.

The rearrangement uses TRBV7-2 and TRBJ2-7, with D possibly TRBD2 on 6 matching bases. V lost 2 bases to trimming and J lost 0 bases, with 11 bases between them. This CDR3 is 15 amino acids long. CDR1 SGHTA and CDR2 FQGNSA come from the germline V gene. The CDR3 loop is CASSLSVAVSYEQYF. CDR3 coding DNA: TGTGCCAGCAGCTTAAGCGTAGCGGTCTCCTACGAGCAGTACTTC.